These 20 T cell receptor beta chains originate from one sample sequenced in a study of blood T cell repertoires in COVID-19. Sequencing was performed with immunoSEQ multiplex PCR; in TCRdb, only in-frame clones are kept and a portion is missing. The sample has some 450,000 clones, 70% to 90% seen once. The sample was peripheral blood. The receptors were sampled from a man aged 18 to 30 with COVID-19, enrolled during active disease.

The rearrangement uses TRBV20-1 and TRBJ2-1, with 9 bases identical to TRBD1. CDR1 is DFQATT, CDR2 SNEGSKA, per germline (reference sequence). Germline trimming cut 4 bases from V and 9 bases from J; bases unmatched to any gene: 1. The CDR3 loop spans 11 amino acids. The CDR3 loop reads CSATDRGEQFF. CDR3 DNA: TGCAGTGCTACGGACAGGGGTGAGCAGTTCTTC.

This clone was recorded once. This chain links TRBV18 with TRBJ2-1; 11 nucleotides match TRBD2. The ends lost 4 bases at V and 7 bases at J; junction bases unmatched: 12. Germline V gene sequence: CDR1 KGHSH, CDR2 LQKENI. The CDR3 is 17 residues long. The CDR3: CASSRSFGSGRGNEQFF. CDR3 nucleotides: TGTGCCAGCTCACGAAGCTTTGGTAGCGGGAGGGGGAATGAGCAGTTCTTC. Filled out from reference TRBV18 and TRBJ2-1, the complete variable domain reads NAGVMQNPRHLVRRRGQEARLRCSPMKGHSHVYWYRQLPEEGLKFMVYLQKENIIDESGMPKERFSAEFPKEGPSILRIQQVVRGDSAAYFCASSRSFGSGRGNEQFFGPGTRLTVL.

This clone turned up a few times. J is TRBJ2-5 and V is TRBV5-6; weak D call: TRBD2 (6 bases). In germline, CDR1 is SGHDT, CDR2 YYEEEE. The CDR3 loop spans 16 amino acids. V lost 4 bases to trimming and J lost 2 bases, with 18 bases between them. The CDR3 spells CASSHNPWGVQETQYF. As DNA, the CDR3 is TGTGCCAGCAGCCACAACCCGTGGGGGGTTCAAGAGACCCAGTACTTC.

The V and J genes are TRBV6-5 and TRBJ2-2, with D possibly TRBD2 on 5 matching bases. The CDR3 runs 13 residues. Germline CDR1 and CDR2: MNHEY and SVGAGI. Trimming took off 5 bases at V and 6 bases at J, with 10 bases between the two ends. The CDR3 protein is CASSRGLAGELFF. CDR3 DNA: TGTGCCAGCAGTCGCGGGCTGGCCGGGGAGCTGTTTTTT.

The chain employs TRBV6-6 and TRBJ1-2, with 7 bases that match TRBD1. CDR1 and CDR2 from the germline V gene are MNHNY and SVGAGI (reference sequence). This CDR3 is 16 amino acids long. The ends lost 2 bases at V and 0 bases at J; junction bases unmatched: 6. Written as DNA, the CDR3 is TGTGCCAGCAGTTACGACAGGGTGAGAGCTAACTATGGCTACACCTTC. This sequence encodes CASSYDRVRANYGYTF.

This clone occurred once. This rearrangement joins TRBV14 to TRBJ2-7, with D tentatively TRBD1 (6 bases). Trimming shortened V by 4 bases and J by 2 bases, and 15 bases separated the two germline ends. The CDR3 is 15 amino acids. Germline CDR1 and CDR2: SGHDN and FVKESK. CDR3 bases: TGTGCCAGCAGCCCCGGGACACGAAATACCTACGAGCAGTACTTC. Translation gives CASSPGTRNTYEQYF.

This chain joins TRBV24-1 and TRBJ2-1; weak D call: TRBD2 (5 bases). In germline, CDR1 is KGHDR, CDR2 SFDVKD. CDR3 size: 14 residues. Trimming shortened V by 4 bases and J by 12 bases, and 18 bases separated the two germline ends. The CDR3 sequence: CATSEGRANRGQFF. In DNA form, the CDR3 reads TGTGCCACCAGTGAAGGGCGGGCTAATCGAGGGCAGTTCTTC.

This clone was counted once. The gene calls are TRBV6-5 and TRBJ1-4; possibly TRBD1 for D (6 bases). V lost 6 bases and J 4 bases, leaving 12 bases between the germline ends. Germline assignment: CDR1 MNHEY and CDR2 SVGAGI. The CDR3 totals 14 residues. The CDR3 here is CASSARGGNEKLFF. For the CDR3, the DNA is TGTGCCAGCAGCGCCAGGGGTGGTAATGAAAAACTGTTTTTT.

This chain connects TRBV12-2 to TRBJ2-1; TRBD1, as called in the table, went unchecked against the DNA. TRBV12-2 is a documented pseudogene. CDR3 length equals 20 residues. The CDR3 reads CASRLAVRGGADGLTDEQFF. In DNA, the CDR3 is TGTGCAAGTCGCTTAGCGGTTCGAGGGGGCGCGGACGGCTTAACCGATGAGCAGTTCTTC.

V usage is TRBV19 and J usage is TRBJ1-2; 9 nucleotides line up with TRBD1. The CDR3 contains 15 residues. V trimming: 5 bases; J trimming: 7 bases; junction bases outside the gene matches: 11. The germline V gene has CDR1 LNHDA and CDR2 SQIVND (reference sequence). CDR3 nucleotides: TGTGCCAGTAGTTCAACCGCCGGGACAGGGATTGGCTACACCTTC. It encodes CASSSTAGTGIGYTF.

The chain joins TRBV27 to TRBJ2-4; TRBD2 might be the D (5 bases). Germline V lookup: CDR1 MNHEY, CDR2 SMNVEV (reference sequence). Trimming shortened V by 3 bases and J by 0 bases, and 12 bases separated the two germline ends. The CDR3 sequence is 16 residues long. In DNA form, the CDR3 reads TGTGCCAGCAGTTTTTCCGGGATTGGAGCCAAAAACATTCAGTACTTC. It specifies CASSFSGIGAKNIQYF.

The V call is TRBV24-1, the J call TRBJ1-6; D is unclear. Germline V gene data show CDR1 as KGHDR and CDR2 as SFDVKD. The V end lost 0 bases, the J end lost 10 bases, and 12 bases lay between the germline ends. The CDR3 loop spans 15 amino acids. The CDR3 coding sequence is TGTGCCACCAGTGATTTGCATACGGGAGGGTCACCCCTCCACTTT. Its protein product is CATSDLHTGGSPLHF.

The V call is TRBV27, the J call TRBJ2-1; 11 bases map to TRBD2. Germline CDR1 and CDR2: MNHEY and SMNVEV (reference sequence). This CDR3 spans 14 amino acids. The junction had 5 bases not matched to a gene; V was cut back by 6 bases and J by 7 bases. The CDR3 here is CASRRLAGTNEQFF. In DNA, the CDR3 is TGTGCCAGCAGACGACTAGCGGGAACAAATGAGCAGTTCTTC.

This rearrangement joins TRBV19 to TRBJ2-3, with a tentative D call TRBD2 (6 bases). CDR3 length: 16 residues. V lost 4 bases and J lost 4, with 18 bases in between. CDR1 is LNHDA and CDR2 is SQIVND in the germline V gene (reference sequence). For the CDR3, the DNA is TGTGCCAGTAGTAGGGGTAGCGGCTCCGGCGCAGATACGCAGTATTTT. This sequence encodes CASSRGSGSGADTQYF. The whole variable domain, filled in from reference TRBV19 and TRBJ2-3, reads DGGITQSPKYLFRKEGQNVTLSCEQNLNHDAMYWYRQDPGQGLRLIYYSQIVNDFQKGDIAEGYSVSREKKESFPLTVTSAQKNPTAFYLCASSRGSGSGADTQYFGPGTRLTVL.

The rearrangement joins TRBV18 to TRBJ1-5; D perhaps matches TRBD1 (5 bases). The CDR3 has 17 residues. V was clipped by 0 bases and J by 2 bases, with 14 bases between them. The germline gives CDR1 KGHSH, CDR2 LQKENI. CDR3 sequence: CASSPPGQGVGNQPQHF. DNA for the CDR3: TGTGCCAGCTCACCACCTGGGCAGGGCGTAGGCAATCAGCCCCAGCATTTT.

The CDR3 here is CASSGTSGDEQFF. The CDR3 nucleotides are TGCGCCAGCAGCGGGACTAGCGGTGATGAGCAGTTCTTC. This chain links TRBV10-1 with TRBJ2-1, with TRBD2 matching 11 bases. V lost 6 bases and J lost 8; bases outside the gene matches: 3. This CDR3 is built from 13 residues. Per germline, CDR1 WNHNN and CDR2 SYGVQD (reference sequence).

The chain recombines TRBV3-1 (or the pseudogene TRBV3-2) with TRBJ2-1; 10 positions agree with TRBD2. The CDR3 has 12 residues. Germline V CDR1 and CDR2: LGHDT, YNNKEL (reference sequence). The V gene end was trimmed by 4 bases and the J gene end by 13 bases; junction bases not matched to a gene: 4. The CDR3 here is CASSPSSGRQFF. The CDR3 coding sequence is TGTGCCAGCAGCCCGTCTAGCGGGAGACAGTTCTTC.

The rearrangement uses TRBV6-6 and TRBJ1-1; no clear D. The germline V gene encodes CDR1 MNHNY and CDR2 SVGAGI (reference sequence). V was shortened by 7 bases and J by 5 bases, with 14 bases between the two germline ends. The CDR3 consists of 13 residues. CDR3 nucleotide sequence: TGTGCCAGCATCAATTCGGGGATAACTGAAGCTTTCTTT. It codes for CASINSGITEAFF.

Here the CDR3 DNA reads TGTGCCAGCAGCTTAGACGGAGGGGTCACTGAAGCTTTCTTT. Amino acids: CASSLDGGVTEAFF. The chain carries TRBV7-9 and TRBJ1-1, with D possibly TRBD1 on 5 matching bases. CDR3 length equals 14 residues. Germline V lookup: CDR1 SEHNR, CDR2 FQNEAQ (reference sequence). Trimming pared 1 base from V and 4 bases from J, leaving 10 bases between.

The chain carries TRBV2 and TRBJ1-2, with D unresolved. The V gene's germline CDR1 is SNHLY and CDR2 FYNNEI. Deletions cut 4 bases from V and 2 bases from J, with 8 bases between. CDR3 length: 13 amino acids. Here the CDR3 DNA reads TGTGCCAGCAGTGTCCGGGGAAACTATGGCTACACCTTC. Its protein product is CASSVRGNYGYTF.